The entry below gives a single T cell receptor (beta chain) sequence along with its context. No antigen is known for it. The data belong to a study of identical twins' blood T cells. General observations from the study: Twin similarity might stem from environmental factors, not only genetics. Abundant TCRbeta CDR3s overlapped more between twins than with unrelated donors.

TCRdb re-derived calls from the 5' RACE reads in MiXCR, one entry per CDR3 protein. The table records 350,000 to 400,000 distinct CDR3 sequences, 25% to 35% of them present only once. Trimming shortened V by 5 bases and J by 5 bases, and 9 bases separated the two germline ends. The germline gives CDR1 SGHTA, CDR2 FQGNSA. CDR3 length: 12 amino acids. This clonotype was sampled from a woman aged 18-55 years in good health. The sequenced sample was PBMCs. V is TRBV7-2 and J is TRBJ1-1; D unclear. The CDR3 loop reads CASSVGRTEAFF. CDR3 sequence (DNA): TGTGCCAGCAGCGTCGGAAGGACTGAAGCTTTCTTT.